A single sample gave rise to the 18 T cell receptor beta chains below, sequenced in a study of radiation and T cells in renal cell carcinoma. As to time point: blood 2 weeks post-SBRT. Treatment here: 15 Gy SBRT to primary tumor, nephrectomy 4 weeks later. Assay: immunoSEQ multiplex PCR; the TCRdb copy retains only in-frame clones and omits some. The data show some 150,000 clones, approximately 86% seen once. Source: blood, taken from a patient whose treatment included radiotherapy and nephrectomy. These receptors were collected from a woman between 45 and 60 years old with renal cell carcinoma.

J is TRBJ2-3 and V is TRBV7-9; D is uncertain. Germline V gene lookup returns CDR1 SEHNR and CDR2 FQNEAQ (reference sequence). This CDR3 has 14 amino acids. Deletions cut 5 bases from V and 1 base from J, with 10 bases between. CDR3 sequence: CASSKNPGTDTQYF. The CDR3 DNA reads TGTGCCAGCAGCAAGAATCCAGGCACAGATACGCAGTATTTT. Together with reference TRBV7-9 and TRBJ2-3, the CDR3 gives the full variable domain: DTGVSQNPRHKITKRGQNVTFRCDPISEHNRLYWYRQTLGQGPEFLTYFQNEAQLEKSRLLSDRFSAERPKGSFSTLEIQRTEQGDSAMYLCASSKNPGTDTQYFGPGTRLTVL.

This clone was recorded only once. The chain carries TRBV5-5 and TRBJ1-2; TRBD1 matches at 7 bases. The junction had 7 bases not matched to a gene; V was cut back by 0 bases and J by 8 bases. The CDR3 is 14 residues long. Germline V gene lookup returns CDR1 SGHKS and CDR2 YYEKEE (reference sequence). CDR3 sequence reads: CASSLGFRGEGYTF. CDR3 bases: TGTGCCAGCAGCTTGGGATTCAGGGGGGAAGGCTACACCTTC.

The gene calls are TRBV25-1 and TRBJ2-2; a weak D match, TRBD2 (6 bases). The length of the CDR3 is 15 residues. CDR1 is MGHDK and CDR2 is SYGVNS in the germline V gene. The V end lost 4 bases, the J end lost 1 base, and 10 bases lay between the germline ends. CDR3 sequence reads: CASSVRGWNTGELFF. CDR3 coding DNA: TGTGCCAGCAGTGTACGGGGGTGGAACACCGGGGAGCTGTTTTTT.

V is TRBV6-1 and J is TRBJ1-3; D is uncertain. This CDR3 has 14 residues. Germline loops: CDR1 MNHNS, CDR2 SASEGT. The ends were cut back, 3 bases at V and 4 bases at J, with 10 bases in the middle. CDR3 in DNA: TGTGCCAGCAGTGACGGGCAGGCGGGAAACACCATATATTTT. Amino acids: CASSDGQAGNTIYF.

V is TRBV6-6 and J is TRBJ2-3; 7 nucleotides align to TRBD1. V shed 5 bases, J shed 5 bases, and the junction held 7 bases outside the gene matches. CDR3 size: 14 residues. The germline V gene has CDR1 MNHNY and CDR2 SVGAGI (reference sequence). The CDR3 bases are TGTGCCAGCAGTGGACAGGATAACGTAGATACGCAGTATTTT. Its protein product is CASSGQDNVDTQYF.

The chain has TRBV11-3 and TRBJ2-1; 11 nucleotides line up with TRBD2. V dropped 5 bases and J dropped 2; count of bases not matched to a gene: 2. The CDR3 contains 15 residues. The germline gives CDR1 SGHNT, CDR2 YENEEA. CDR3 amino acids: CASSLSGGAYNEQFF. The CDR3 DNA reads TGTGCCAGCAGCCTTAGCGGGGGGGCCTACAATGAGCAGTTCTTC.

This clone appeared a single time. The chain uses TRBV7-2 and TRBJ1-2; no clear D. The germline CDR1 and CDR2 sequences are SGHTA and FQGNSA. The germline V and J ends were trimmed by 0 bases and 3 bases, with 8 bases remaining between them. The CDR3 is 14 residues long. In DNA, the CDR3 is TGTGCCAGCAGCTTAGCTGGGGTCGACTATGGCTACACCTTC. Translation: CASSLAGVDYGYTF.

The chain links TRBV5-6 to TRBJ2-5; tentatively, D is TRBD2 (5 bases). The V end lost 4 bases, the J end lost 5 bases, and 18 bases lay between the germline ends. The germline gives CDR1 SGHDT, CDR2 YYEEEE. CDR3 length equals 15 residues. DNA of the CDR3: TGTGCCAGCAGCGTAACCCTGGGGAGTATCGAGACCCAGTACTTC. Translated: CASSVTLGSIETQYF.

The CDR3 reads CASSVDRDEAFF. The CDR3 DNA is TGTGCCAGCAGCGTTGACAGGGATGAAGCTTTCTTT. The chain uses TRBV7-8 and TRBJ1-1, with 7 nucleotides matching TRBD1. Germline values: CDR1 SGHVS, CDR2 FQNEAQ. J gave up 7 bases and V 5 bases, and 4 bases lay outside the gene matches. There are 12 residues in the CDR3.

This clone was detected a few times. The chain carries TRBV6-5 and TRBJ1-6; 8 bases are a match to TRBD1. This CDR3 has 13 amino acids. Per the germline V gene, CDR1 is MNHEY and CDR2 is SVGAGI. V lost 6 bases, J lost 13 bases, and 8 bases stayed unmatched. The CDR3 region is CASRRQGMYPLHF. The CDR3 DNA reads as TGTGCCAGCAGGCGACAGGGGATGTATCCCCTCCACTTT.

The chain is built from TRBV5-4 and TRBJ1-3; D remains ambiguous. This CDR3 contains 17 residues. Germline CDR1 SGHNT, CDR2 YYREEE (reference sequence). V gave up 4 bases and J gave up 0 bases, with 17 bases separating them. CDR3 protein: CASSTGPTVYSGNTIYF. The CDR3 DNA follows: TGTGCCAGCAGCACTGGGCCAACGGTTTACTCTGGAAACACCATATATTTT.

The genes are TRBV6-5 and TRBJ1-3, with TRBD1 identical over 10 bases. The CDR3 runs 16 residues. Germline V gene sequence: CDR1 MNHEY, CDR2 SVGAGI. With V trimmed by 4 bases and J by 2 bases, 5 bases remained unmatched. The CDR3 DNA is TGTGCCAGCAGTTTCCGGGACAGGGGTGCTGGAAACACCATATATTTT. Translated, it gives CASSFRDRGAGNTIYF.

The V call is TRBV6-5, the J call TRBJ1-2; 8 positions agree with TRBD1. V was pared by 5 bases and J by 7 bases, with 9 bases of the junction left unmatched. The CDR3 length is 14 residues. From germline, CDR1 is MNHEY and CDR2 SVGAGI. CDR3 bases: TGTGCCAGCAGTCAACAGGGGGACGGTGTTGGCTACACCTTC. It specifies CASSQQGDGVGYTF.

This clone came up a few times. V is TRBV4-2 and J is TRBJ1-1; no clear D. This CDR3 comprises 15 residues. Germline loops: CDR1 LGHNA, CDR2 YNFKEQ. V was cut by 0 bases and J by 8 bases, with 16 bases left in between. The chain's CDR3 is CASSQDSGELREAFF. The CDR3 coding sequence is TGTGCCAGCAGCCAAGATAGCGGGGAGCTCAGGGAAGCTTTCTTT.

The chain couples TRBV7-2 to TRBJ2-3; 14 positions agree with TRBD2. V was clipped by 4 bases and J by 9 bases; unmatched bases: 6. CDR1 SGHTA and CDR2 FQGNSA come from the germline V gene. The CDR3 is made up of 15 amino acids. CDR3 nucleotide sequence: TGTGCCAGCAGCTCGGGACTAGCGGGGGCGGGCACGCAGTATTTT. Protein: CASSSGLAGAGTQYF. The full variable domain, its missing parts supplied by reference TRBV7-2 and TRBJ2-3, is GAGVSQSPSNKVTEKGKDVELRCDPISGHTALYWYRQSLGQGLEFLIYFQGNSAPDKSGLPSDRFSAERTGGSVSTLTIQRTQQEDSAVYLCASSSGLAGAGTQYFGPGTRLTVL.

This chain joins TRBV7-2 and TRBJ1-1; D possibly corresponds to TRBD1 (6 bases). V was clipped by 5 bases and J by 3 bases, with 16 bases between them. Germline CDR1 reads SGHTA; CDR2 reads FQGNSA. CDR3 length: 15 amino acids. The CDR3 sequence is CASSPEGDTYTEAFF. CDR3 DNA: TGTGCCAGCAGCCCGGAGGGGGACACATACACTGAAGCTTTCTTT.

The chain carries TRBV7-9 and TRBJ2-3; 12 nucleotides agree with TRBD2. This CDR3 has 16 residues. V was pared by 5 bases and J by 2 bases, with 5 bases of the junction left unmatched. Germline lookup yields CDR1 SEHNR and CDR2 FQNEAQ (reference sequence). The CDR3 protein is CASSTGLAGTTDTQYF. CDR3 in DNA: TGTGCCAGCAGCACCGGACTAGCGGGAACCACAGATACGCAGTATTTT.

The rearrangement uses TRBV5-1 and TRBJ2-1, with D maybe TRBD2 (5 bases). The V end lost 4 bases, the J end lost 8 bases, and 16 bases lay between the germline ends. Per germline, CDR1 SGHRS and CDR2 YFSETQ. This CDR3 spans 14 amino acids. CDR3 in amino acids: CASSPDSLADEQFF. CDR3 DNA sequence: TGCGCCAGCAGCCCGGACTCTCTGGCGGATGAGCAGTTCTTC.